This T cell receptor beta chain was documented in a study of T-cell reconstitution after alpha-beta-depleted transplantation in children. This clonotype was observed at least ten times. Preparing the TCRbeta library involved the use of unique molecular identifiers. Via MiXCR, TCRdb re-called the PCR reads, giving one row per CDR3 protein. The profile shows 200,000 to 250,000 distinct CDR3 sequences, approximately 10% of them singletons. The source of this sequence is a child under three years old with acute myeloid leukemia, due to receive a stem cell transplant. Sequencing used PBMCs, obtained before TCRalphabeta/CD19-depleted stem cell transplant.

The CDR3 protein is CSARDSLRGVETEAFF. In DNA form, the CDR3 reads TGCAGTGCTAGAGATTCCCTCAGGGGAGTTGAGACTGAAGCTTTCTTT. The chain carries TRBV20-1 and TRBJ1-1, with D maybe TRBD1 (6 bases). This CDR3 contains 16 residues. Looked up from germline, CDR1 is DFQATT and CDR2 is SNEGSKA (reference sequence). Trimming removed 0 bases from V and 5 bases from J, with 19 bases in between.